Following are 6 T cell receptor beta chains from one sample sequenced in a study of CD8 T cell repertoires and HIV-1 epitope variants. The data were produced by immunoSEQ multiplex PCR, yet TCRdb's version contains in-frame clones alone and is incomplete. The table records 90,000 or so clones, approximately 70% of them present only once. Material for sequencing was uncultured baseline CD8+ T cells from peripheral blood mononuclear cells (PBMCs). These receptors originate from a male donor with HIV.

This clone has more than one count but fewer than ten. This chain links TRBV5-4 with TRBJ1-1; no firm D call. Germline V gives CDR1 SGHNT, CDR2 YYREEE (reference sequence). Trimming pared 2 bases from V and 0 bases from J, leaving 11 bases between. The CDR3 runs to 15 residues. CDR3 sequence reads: CASSLGPGVNTEAFF. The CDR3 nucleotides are TGTGCCAGCAGCTTAGGTCCCGGGGTGAACACTGAAGCTTTCTTT.

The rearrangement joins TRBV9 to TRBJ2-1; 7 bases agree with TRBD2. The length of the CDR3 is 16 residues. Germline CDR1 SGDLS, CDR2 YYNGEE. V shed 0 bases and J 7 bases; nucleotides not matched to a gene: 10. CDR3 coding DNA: TGTGCCAGCAGCGTAGATCCGGGGCAGCGGGGAAATGAGCAGTTCTTC. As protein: CASSVDPGQRGNEQFF.

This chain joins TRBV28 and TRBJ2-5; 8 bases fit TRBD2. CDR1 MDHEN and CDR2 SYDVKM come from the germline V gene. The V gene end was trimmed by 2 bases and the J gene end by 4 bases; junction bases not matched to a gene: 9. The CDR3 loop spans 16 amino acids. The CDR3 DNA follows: TGTGCCAGCAGTTTAATGGGACTAGGGGAGGGAGAGACCCAGTACTTC. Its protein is CASSLMGLGEGETQYF.

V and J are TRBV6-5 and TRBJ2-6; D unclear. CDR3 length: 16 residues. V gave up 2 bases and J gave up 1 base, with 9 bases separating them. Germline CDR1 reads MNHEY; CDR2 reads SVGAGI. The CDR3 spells CASSYGQLSGANVLTF. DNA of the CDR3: TGTGCCAGCAGTTACGGGCAGTTGTCTGGGGCCAACGTCCTGACTTTC.

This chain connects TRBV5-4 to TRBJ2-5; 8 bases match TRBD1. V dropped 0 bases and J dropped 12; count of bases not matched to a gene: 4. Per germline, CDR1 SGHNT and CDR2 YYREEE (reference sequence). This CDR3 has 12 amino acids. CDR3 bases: TGTGCCAGCAGCTTGGATGCGACAGGGGAGTACTTC. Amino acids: CASSLDATGEYF.

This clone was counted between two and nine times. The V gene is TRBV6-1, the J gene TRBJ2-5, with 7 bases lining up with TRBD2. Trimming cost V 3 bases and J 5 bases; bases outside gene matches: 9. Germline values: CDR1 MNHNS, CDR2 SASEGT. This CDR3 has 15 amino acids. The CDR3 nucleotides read TGTGCCAGCAGTGACCAGCGGGGTGGGGGTGAGACCCAGTACTTC. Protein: CASSDQRGGGETQYF.